The sequence of this T cell receptor beta chain was determined in a study of T-cell memory formation after mild COVID-19. TCRdb ran MiXCR on the 5' RACE reads and lists one entry per CDR3 protein. The sample includes approximately 210,000 distinct CDR3 sequences, 10% to 13% of them seen just once. The germline V gene encodes CDR1 SGDLS and CDR2 YYNGEE. This CDR3 has 18 residues. V was shortened by 0 bases and J by 0 bases, with 16 bases between the two germline ends. The chain couples TRBV9 to TRBJ1-3, with D uncertain. The sequence came from a young man who had mild COVID-19 (a few samples of this study predate the infection). Cell type and time point are not known. The sequenced sample consisted of PBMCs or a T cell subset sorted from them (not recorded which). The CDR3 protein is CASSVAHFGAISGNTIYF. The DNA for the CDR3 is TGTGCCAGCAGCGTAGCTCACTTCGGAGCCATCTCTGGAAACACCATATATTTT.